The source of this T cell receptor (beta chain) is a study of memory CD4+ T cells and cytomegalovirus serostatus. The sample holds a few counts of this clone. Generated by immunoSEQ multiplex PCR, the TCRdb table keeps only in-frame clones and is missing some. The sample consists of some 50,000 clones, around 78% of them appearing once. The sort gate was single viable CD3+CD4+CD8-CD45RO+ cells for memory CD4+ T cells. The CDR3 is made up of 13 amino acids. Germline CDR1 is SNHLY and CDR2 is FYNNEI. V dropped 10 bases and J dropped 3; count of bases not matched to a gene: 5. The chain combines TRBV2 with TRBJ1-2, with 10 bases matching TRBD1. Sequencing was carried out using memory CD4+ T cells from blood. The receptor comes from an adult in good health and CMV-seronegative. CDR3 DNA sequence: TGTGCCACACGACAGGGGGCGGACTATGGCTACACCTTC. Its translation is CATRQGADYGYTF.